A selection of T cell receptor beta chains follows, all from one sample in a study of blood T cells in healthy people across ages. TCRdb itself ran the 5' RACE reads through MiXCR, one entry per CDR3 protein. Here the sample spans 1.4 million to 1.5 million distinct CDR3 sequences, 42% being singletons. Sequencing input: blood. The source is a woman aged 18-29 years in good health. Each CDR3 is given with its conserved first and last residue. The D gene is left open where the match is weak. The listing skips clone size in some rows; elsewhere it reads once, few, many or a size class.

v_call: TRBV20-1
clone_size: -
d_call: TRBD2
j_call: TRBJ2-3
cdr3_aa: CSTQGAGGRTDTQYF
cdr3_nt: TGCAGTACCCAGGGCGCGGGAGGGCGCACAGATACGCAGTATTTT

v_call: TRBV20-1
clone_size: -
d_call: -
j_call: TRBJ2-5
cdr3_aa: CSARVPGKSTYETQYF
cdr3_nt: TGCAGTGCTAGAGTACCAGGGAAGTCCACATACGAGACCCAGTACTTC

v_call: TRBV20-1
clone_size: -
d_call: TRBD1
j_call: TRBJ1-2
cdr3_aa: CSARAGTGGYGYTF
cdr3_nt: TGCAGTGCTAGAGCCGGGACAGGGGGGTATGGCTACACCTTC

v_call: TRBV15
clone_size: -
d_call: TRBD1
j_call: TRBJ2-7
cdr3_aa: CATSRPGRGQDSYEQYF
cdr3_nt: TGTGCCACCAGCCGGCCGGGGCGGGGACAGGACTCCTACGAGCAGTACTTC

v_call: TRBV27
clone_size: many
d_call: -
j_call: TRBJ2-7
cdr3_aa: CASSFRPSREQYF
cdr3_nt: TGTGCCAGCAGTTTTAGGCCGTCGCGGGAGCAGTACTTC

v_call: TRBV21-1
clone_size: few
d_call: -
j_call: TRBJ1-2
cdr3_aa: CASSKEGGRPVYVANYGYTF
cdr3_nt: TGTGCCAGCAGCAAAGAGGGAGGGAGGCCAGTCTACGTAGCTAACTATGGCTACACCTTC

v_call: TRBV20-1
clone_size: -
d_call: -
j_call: TRBJ1-5
cdr3_aa: CSARDTYGVGGNQPQHF
cdr3_nt: TGCAGTGCTAGAGATACTTATGGTGTCGGGGGGAATCAGCCCCAGCATTTT

v_call: TRBV20-1
clone_size: few
d_call: -
j_call: TRBJ2-3
cdr3_aa: CSAFQGGADTQYF
cdr3_nt: TGCAGTGCTTTCCAGGGCGGGGCAGATACGCAGTATTTT

v_call: TRBV5-5
clone_size: -
d_call: TRBD1
j_call: TRBJ1-6
cdr3_aa: CASSLGLQRTGLNSPLHF
cdr3_nt: TGTGCCAGCAGCTTGGGCCTCCAACGGACAGGGCTTAATTCACCCCTCCACTTT

v_call: TRBV5-1
clone_size: -
d_call: TRBD2
j_call: TRBJ2-5
cdr3_aa: CASRDRLAEETQYF
cdr3_nt: TGCGCCAGCAGGGACCGACTAGCGGAAGAGACCCAGTACTTC

v_call: TRBV5-6
clone_size: -
d_call: -
j_call: TRBJ2-2
cdr3_aa: CASAVGWETGELFF
cdr3_nt: TGTGCCAGCGCGGTAGGGTGGGAGACCGGGGAGCTGTTTTTT

v_call: TRBV10-2
clone_size: -
d_call: TRBD1
j_call: TRBJ2-7
cdr3_aa: CASIFQVPNRGASSYEQYF
cdr3_nt: TGCGCCAGCATTTTCCAAGTCCCAAACAGGGGCGCTAGCTCCTACGAGCAGTACTTC

v_call: TRBV25-1
clone_size: -
d_call: TRBD1
j_call: TRBJ2-7
cdr3_aa: CAWAPPGTDYEQYF
cdr3_nt: TGTGCCTGGGCGCCTCCCGGGACAGACTACGAGCAGTACTTC

v_call: TRBV12-3/TRBV12-4
clone_size: few
d_call: TRBD1
j_call: TRBJ1-2
cdr3_aa: CASSRLLGQGADGYTF
cdr3_nt: TGTGCCAGCAGCCGTCTTCTGGGACAGGGGGCCGATGGCTACACCTTC

v_call: TRBV12-3/TRBV12-4
clone_size: -
d_call: -
j_call: TRBJ2-5
cdr3_aa: CSSSLGVQETQYF
cdr3_nt: TGTTCCAGCAGTTTAGGGGTCCAAGAGACCCAGTACTTC

v_call: TRBV3-1
clone_size: few
d_call: TRBD1
j_call: TRBJ1-2
cdr3_aa: CASSPSPGQSNYGYTF
cdr3_nt: TGTGCCAGCAGCCCGTCTCCGGGACAGAGTAACTATGGCTACACCTTC

v_call: TRBV6-6
clone_size: -
d_call: -
j_call: TRBJ2-5
cdr3_aa: CASSTPGAQYF
cdr3_nt: TGTGCCAGCAGTACCCCGGGGGCCCAGTACTTC

v_call: TRBV5-1
clone_size: few
d_call: TRBD1
j_call: TRBJ1-3
cdr3_aa: CASSLDRGFGNTIYF
cdr3_nt: TGCGCCAGCAGCTTGGACAGGGGTTTTGGAAACACCATATATTTT

v_call: TRBV2
clone_size: few
d_call: -
j_call: TRBJ2-1
cdr3_aa: CASMADSYNEQFF
cdr3_nt: TGTGCCAGCATGGCGGACTCCTACAATGAGCAGTTCTTC

v_call: TRBV20-1
clone_size: -
d_call: -
j_call: TRBJ2-7
cdr3_aa: CSVADQVVSYEQYF
cdr3_nt: TGCAGTGTAGCCGACCAGGTAGTCTCCTACGAGCAGTACTTC

v_call: TRBV11-2
clone_size: -
d_call: -
j_call: TRBJ1-2
cdr3_aa: CVSSTRQSSNYGYTF
cdr3_nt: TGTGTCAGCAGCACCCGACAGAGTTCAAACTATGGCTACACCTTC

v_call: TRBV12-3/TRBV12-4
clone_size: -
d_call: -
j_call: TRBJ2-7
cdr3_aa: CASSRDQRAEQYF
cdr3_nt: TGTGCCAGCAGTCGGGACCAGCGAGCGGAGCAGTACTTC

v_call: TRBV7-2
clone_size: once
d_call: -
j_call: TRBJ2-7
cdr3_aa: CASSLSWAWTGEQYF
cdr3_nt: TGTGCCAGCAGCCTATCGTGGGCGTGGACTGGGGAGCAGTACTTC

v_call: TRBV4-1
clone_size: -
d_call: -
j_call: TRBJ1-2
cdr3_aa: CAGSQPREKDYGYTF
cdr3_nt: TGCGCCGGCAGCCAACCCAGGGAAAAAGACTATGGCTACACCTTC

v_call: TRBV4-1
clone_size: -
d_call: TRBD2
j_call: TRBJ2-3
cdr3_aa: CASSQEASGGGTQYF
cdr3_nt: TGCGCCAGCAGCCAAGAGGCCAGCGGGGGAGGTACGCAGTATTTT

v_call: TRBV6-5
clone_size: -
d_call: TRBD2
j_call: TRBJ2-2
cdr3_aa: CASSRTGLASTGELFF
cdr3_nt: TGTGCCAGCAGCCGAACCGGACTAGCGAGCACCGGGGAGCTGTTTTTT

v_call: TRBV12-3/TRBV12-4
clone_size: -
d_call: -
j_call: TRBJ2-3
cdr3_aa: CASRPTGLGLTQYF
cdr3_nt: TGTGCCAGCAGGCCCACAGGGTTGGGTCTTACGCAGTATTTT

v_call: TRBV7-9
clone_size: few
d_call: TRBD1
j_call: TRBJ1-1
cdr3_aa: CASSFGQGAGTEAFF
cdr3_nt: TGTGCCAGCAGCTTTGGACAGGGGGCAGGGACTGAAGCTTTCTTT

v_call: TRBV7-3
clone_size: -
d_call: TRBD1
j_call: TRBJ1-5
cdr3_aa: CASSLTRSGQFDNQPQHF
cdr3_nt: TGTGCCAGCAGCTTAACACGCTCGGGACAGTTTGACAATCAGCCCCAGCATTTT

v_call: TRBV7-9
clone_size: -
d_call: TRBD2
j_call: TRBJ2-7
cdr3_aa: CASIRPGAGGYNEQYF
cdr3_nt: TGTGCCAGCATACGACCAGGGGCGGGGGGGTACAATGAGCAGTACTTC

v_call: TRBV7-7
clone_size: few
d_call: TRBD2
j_call: TRBJ2-3
cdr3_aa: CASSPAAGGTDTQYF
cdr3_nt: TGTGCTAGCAGCCCCGCCGCGGGAGGGACAGATACGCAGTATTTT

v_call: TRBV9
clone_size: few
d_call: -
j_call: TRBJ2-5
cdr3_aa: CASSVESSGAETQYF
cdr3_nt: TGTGCCAGCAGCGTAGAGTCCAGCGGAGCAGAGACCCAGTACTTC

v_call: TRBV9
clone_size: -
d_call: -
j_call: TRBJ1-1
cdr3_aa: CASSVGGEEGTEAFF
cdr3_nt: TGTGCCAGCAGCGTAGGAGGGGAGGAGGGCACTGAAGCTTTCTTT